The 20 T cell receptor beta chains reported below all come from one sample, sequenced in a study of T-cell reconstitution after alpha-beta-depleted transplantation in children. Unique molecular identifiers were built into the TCRbeta library. TCRdb analysed the PCR reads with MiXCR anew, one entry per CDR3 protein. In the table there are roughly 500,000 distinct CDR3 sequences, around 12% of which are singletons. The specimen was PBMCs from the stem cell graft donor, collected from the stem cell graft. The origin of the receptors is a human donor who donated a stem cell graft to a child with combined immunodeficiency.

CDR3 sequence (DNA): TGTGCCAGCACGACCGGACTAGCGGGGGGCAATGAGCAGTTCTTC. Translating gives CASTTGLAGGNEQFF. This chain connects TRBV6-1 to TRBJ2-1; 14 bases agree with TRBD2. CDR3 size: 15 residues. The trim removed 7 bases at V and 6 bases at J, leaving 5 bases unmatched. CDR1 is MNHNS and CDR2 is SASEGT in the germline V gene.

This CDR3 is CASSLVTGIGADTQYF. The CDR3 nucleotides are TGTGCCAGCAGCTTGGTCACAGGGATTGGCGCAGATACGCAGTATTTT. The chain has TRBV5-5 and TRBJ2-3; possible D gene TRBD1, 6 bases. The CDR3 length is 16 residues. CDR1 and CDR2 from the germline V gene are SGHKS and YYEKEE (reference sequence). Trimming stripped 0 bases from V and 4 bases from J, with 15 bases between.

Turning to this clonotype: Because it lacks the conserved phenylalanine or tryptophan at the end, this CDR3 is likely a read error. The J gene is TRBJ1-5, the V gene TRBV2; 10 bases map to TRBD1. The germline CDR1 and CDR2 sequences are SNHLY and FYNNEI. The junction had 5 bases not matched to a gene; V was cut back by 6 bases and J by 6 bases. This CDR3 contains 14 residues. The CDR3 sequence is CASRGTGESQPQHI. CDR3 DNA sequence: TGTGCCAGCAGGGGGACAGGGGAGAGTCAGCCCCAGCATATT.

This clonotype was recorded a few times. The V gene is TRBV11-2, the J gene TRBJ2-3; TRBD2 is a possible D gene (5 bases). The CDR3 totals 16 residues. V was shortened by 4 bases and J by 4 bases, with 18 bases between the two germline ends. Germline loops: CDR1 SGHAT, CDR2 FQNNGV. The CDR3 reads CASSSGFRIGADTQYF. In nucleotides, the CDR3 is TGTGCCAGCAGCTCTGGGTTTAGGATCGGGGCAGATACGCAGTATTTT.

This clonotype was detected only a few times. The V call is TRBV29-1, the J call TRBJ2-5; D is ambiguous. The germline CDR1 and CDR2 sequences are SQVTM and ANQGSEA. The CDR3 extends over 10 amino acids. The V end was cut by 6 bases, the J end by 5 bases, with 7 bases between. CDR3 in DNA: TGCAGCGTGGAGAGGGAGACCCAGTACTTC. Translation gives CSVERETQYF.

The chain combines TRBV7-2 with TRBJ2-5; 9 bases agree with TRBD1. This CDR3 comprises 15 residues. V shed 3 bases, J shed 5 bases, and the junction held 7 bases outside the gene matches. Germline CDR1 is SGHTA and CDR2 is FQGNSA. CDR3 amino acids: CASSLGQGLEETQYF. For the CDR3, the DNA is TGTGCCAGCAGCTTGGGACAGGGATTAGAGGAGACCCAGTACTTC.

The chain joins TRBV9 to TRBJ2-2; weak D call: TRBD2 (5 bases). V dropped 0 bases and J dropped 4 bases, with 10 bases sitting between them. The CDR3 sequence is 15 residues long. From germline, CDR1 is SGDLS and CDR2 YYNGEE. CDR3: CASSVEGVGTGELFF. CDR3 bases: TGTGCCAGCAGCGTAGAGGGAGTGGGCACCGGGGAGCTGTTTTTT.

Points on this clonotype: The junction differs from germline at one of its ends, possibly a read error. This chain joins TRBV7-7 and TRBJ2-5; D is possibly TRBD1 or TRBD2 (5 bases each). The CDR3 consists of 17 residues. CDR1 is SSHAT, CDR2 FNYEAQ, per germline (reference sequence). For the CDR3, the DNA is TGTGCTAGCAGCGGACCGGTCCCAGGGTTGGGGCAAGAGACCCAGTACTTC. Its translation is CASSGPVPGLGQETQYF.

The V call is TRBV5-5, the J call TRBJ2-3; D might be TRBD1 or TRBD2, each matching 5 bases. Germline V gene data show CDR1 as SGHKS and CDR2 as YYEKEE (reference sequence). V was trimmed by 0 bases and J by 3 bases, leaving 17 bases between them. The CDR3 sequence is 17 residues long. The CDR3 DNA reads as TGTGCCAGCAGCTTGGGAATTGGGGGTCCGGTAACAGATACGCAGTATTTT. Its protein product is CASSLGIGGPVTDTQYF. The complete variable domain, with remaining parts taken from reference TRBV5-5 and TRBJ2-3, reads DAGVTQSPTHLIKTRGQQVTLRCSPISGHKSVSWYQQVLGQGPQFIFQYYEKEERGRGNFPDRFSARQFPNYSSELNVNALLLGDSALYLCASSLGIGGPVTDTQYFGPGTRLTVL.

The J gene is TRBJ2-3, the V gene TRBV4-3; TRBD2 matches at 13 bases. J lost 2 bases, V lost 3 bases, and 2 bases had no gene match. CDR1 and CDR2 from the germline V gene are LGHNA and YSLEER. This CDR3 contains 16 residues. The CDR3 here is CASSHGTSGITDTQYF. CDR3 nucleotide sequence: TGCGCCAGCAGCCACGGGACTAGCGGGATCACAGATACGCAGTATTTT.

This clonotype has ten or more counts. The chain uses TRBV25-1 and TRBJ2-3, with 10 bases aligning to TRBD1. V lost 7 bases, J lost 4 bases, and 8 bases stayed unmatched. CDR3 length: 15 residues. Germline V gene data show CDR1 as MGHDK and CDR2 as SYGVNS. The CDR3 DNA is TGTGCCAGCACAACCGGGACAGGGGTCGCAGATACGCAGTATTTT. It translates to CASTTGTGVADTQYF.

The rearrangement joins TRBV18 to TRBJ1-3, with 7 bases matching TRBD1. The CDR3 has 16 residues. CDR1 KGHSH and CDR2 LQKENI come from the germline V gene. With V trimmed by 3 bases and J by 0 bases, 5 bases remained unmatched. DNA of the CDR3: TGTGCCAGCTCACCCGGACAGGCAAACTCTGGAAACACCATATATTTT. The encoded protein is CASSPGQANSGNTIYF.

This clonotype showed up just a few times. The chain carries TRBV20-1 and TRBJ2-3; D possibly corresponds to TRBD1 (7 bases). From germline, CDR1 is DFQATT and CDR2 SNEGSKA (reference sequence). CDR3 length: 16 residues. The ends were cut back, 4 bases at V and 0 bases at J, with 17 bases in the middle. CDR3 nucleotides: TGCAGTGCTATCCAGGGGGTAGCGGATAGCACAGATACGCAGTATTTT. It is translated as CSAIQGVADSTDTQYF.

This clonotype was observed many times. The rearrangement joins TRBV28 to TRBJ2-5; 8 nucleotides line up with TRBD1. Germline CDR1 reads MDHEN; CDR2 reads SYDVKM. The CDR3 sequence is 17 residues long. Trimming cost V 4 bases and J 4 bases; bases outside gene matches: 14. The CDR3 region has the DNA TGTGCCAGCAGTTCCCAACTCTCCCCAGGGGGCACAGAGACCCAGTACTTC. Protein: CASSSQLSPGGTETQYF.

V usage is TRBV29-1 and J usage is TRBJ2-5; TRBD1 might be the D (5 bases). The CDR3 contains 14 residues. V was clipped by 0 bases and J by 3 bases, with 11 bases between them. The germline CDR1 and CDR2 sequences are SQVTM and ANQGSEA. Here the CDR3 reads CSVEDTGREETQYF. CDR3 sequence (DNA): TGCAGCGTTGAAGATACGGGCAGGGAAGAGACCCAGTACTTC.

This clonotype has ten or more counts. The V and J genes are TRBV6-1 and TRBJ1-4, with D possibly matching TRBD1 (6 bases). CDR1 and CDR2 (germline): MNHNS, SASEGT. The V end was cut by 1 base, the J end by 6 bases, with 9 bases between. The CDR3 runs 14 residues. CDR3 region: CASSEETGYEKLFF. The CDR3 DNA is TGTGCCAGCAGTGAAGAGACAGGTTATGAAAAACTGTTTTTT.

This chain links TRBV12-3 or TRBV12-4 with TRBJ2-1, with 10 bases that match TRBD2. The CDR3 runs to 16 residues. V gave up 6 bases and J gave up 4 bases; unmatched junction bases: 9. The DNA of the CDR3 is TGTGCCAGCAGCCTTCCGGGACTAGCGCATTACAATGAGCAGTTCTTC. Its protein product is CASSLPGLAHYNEQFF.

The chain combines TRBV5-4 with TRBJ2-3; D is undetermined. CDR1 and CDR2 from the germline V gene are SGHNT and YYREEE (reference sequence). V lost 1 base, J lost 2 bases, and 11 bases lay in between. The CDR3 runs to 15 residues. The CDR3, as DNA: TGTGCCAGCAGCTTGACATCCCAGTTCACAGATACGCAGTATTTT. This encodes CASSLTSQFTDTQYF.

This clonotype was seen a handful of times. This chain links TRBV7-8 with TRBJ2-1; TRBD2 matches 8 bases. Germline V gives CDR1 SGHVS, CDR2 FQNEAQ. With V trimmed by 4 bases and J by 9 bases, 11 bases remained unmatched. The CDR3 has 15 residues. This CDR3 is CASSSRPGLGFEQFF. The CDR3 DNA reads as TGTGCCAGCAGCTCCCGTCCGGGACTAGGGTTTGAGCAGTTCTTC.

The chain recombines TRBV29-1 with TRBJ1-4; 8 bases line up with TRBD1. This CDR3 is 13 amino acids long. In germline, CDR1 is SQVTM, CDR2 ANQGSEA. V was pared by 6 bases and J by 8 bases, with 8 bases of the junction left unmatched. DNA of the CDR3: TGCAGCGTCCGGACAGGGCTTAAAGAAAAACTGTTTTTT. Translated, it gives CSVRTGLKEKLFF. Using reference TRBV29-1 and TRBJ1-4 for the parts outside the CDR3, the full variable domain is SAVISQKPSRDICQRGTSLTIQCQVDSQVTMMFWYRQQPGQSLTLIATANQGSEATYESGFVIDKFPISRPNLTFSTLTVSNMSPEDSSIYLCSVRTGLKEKLFFGSGTQLSVL.